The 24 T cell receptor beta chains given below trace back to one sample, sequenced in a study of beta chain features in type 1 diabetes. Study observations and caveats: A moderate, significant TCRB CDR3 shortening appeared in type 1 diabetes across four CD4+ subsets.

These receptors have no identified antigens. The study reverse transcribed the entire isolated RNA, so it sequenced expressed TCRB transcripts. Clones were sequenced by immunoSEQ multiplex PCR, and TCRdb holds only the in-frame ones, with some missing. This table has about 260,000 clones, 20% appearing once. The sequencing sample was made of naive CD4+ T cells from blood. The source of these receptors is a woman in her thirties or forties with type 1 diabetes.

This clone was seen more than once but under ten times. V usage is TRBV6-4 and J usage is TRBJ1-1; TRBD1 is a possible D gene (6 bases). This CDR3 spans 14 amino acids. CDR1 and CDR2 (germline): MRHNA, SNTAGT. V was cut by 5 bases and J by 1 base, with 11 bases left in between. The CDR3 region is CASSPDRRNTEAFF. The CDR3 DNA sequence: TGTGCCAGCAGTCCCGACAGGAGGAACACTGAAGCTTTCTTT.

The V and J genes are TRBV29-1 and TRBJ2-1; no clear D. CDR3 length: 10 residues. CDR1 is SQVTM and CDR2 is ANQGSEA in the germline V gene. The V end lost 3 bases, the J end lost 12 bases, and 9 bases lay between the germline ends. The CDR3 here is CSVDLGGQFF. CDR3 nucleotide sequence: TGCAGCGTTGATCTAGGCGGGCAGTTCTTC.

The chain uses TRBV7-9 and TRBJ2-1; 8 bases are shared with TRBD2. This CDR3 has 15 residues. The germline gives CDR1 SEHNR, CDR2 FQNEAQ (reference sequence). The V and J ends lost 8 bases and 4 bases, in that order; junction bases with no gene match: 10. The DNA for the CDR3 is TGTGCCAGCCTTGCTGAGTTAGCGGGGTACAATGAGCAGTTCTTC. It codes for CASLAELAGYNEQFF.

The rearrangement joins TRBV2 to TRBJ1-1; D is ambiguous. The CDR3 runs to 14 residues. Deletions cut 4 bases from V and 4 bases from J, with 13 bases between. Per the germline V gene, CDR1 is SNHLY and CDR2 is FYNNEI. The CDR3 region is CASSGAPGFTEAFF. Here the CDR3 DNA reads TGTGCCAGCAGTGGTGCCCCCGGGTTCACTGAAGCTTTCTTT.

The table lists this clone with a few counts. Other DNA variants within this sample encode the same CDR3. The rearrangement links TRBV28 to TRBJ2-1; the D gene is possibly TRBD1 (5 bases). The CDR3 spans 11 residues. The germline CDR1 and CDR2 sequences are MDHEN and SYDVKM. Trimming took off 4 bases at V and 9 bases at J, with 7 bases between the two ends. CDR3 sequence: CASSSRGEQFF. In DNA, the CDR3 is TGTGCCAGCAGTTCTAGGGGTGAGCAGTTCTTC.

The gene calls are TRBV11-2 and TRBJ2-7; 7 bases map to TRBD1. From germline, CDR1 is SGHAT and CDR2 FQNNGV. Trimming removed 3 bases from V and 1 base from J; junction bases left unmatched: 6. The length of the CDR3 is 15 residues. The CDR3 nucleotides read TGTGCCAGCAGCTTGGGGACAGATCAGTCCTACGAGCAGTACTTC. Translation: CASSLGTDQSYEQYF.

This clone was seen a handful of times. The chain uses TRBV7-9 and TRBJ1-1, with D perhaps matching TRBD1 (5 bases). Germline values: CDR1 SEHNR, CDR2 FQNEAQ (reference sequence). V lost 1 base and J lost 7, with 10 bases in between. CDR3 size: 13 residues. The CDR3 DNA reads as TGTGCCAGCAGCTTAGAGGAGGGGCTTGAAGCTTTCTTT. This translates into CASSLEEGLEAFF.

The CDR3 spells CASSWRGSYNEQFF. CDR3 DNA sequence: TGTGCCAGCAGTTGGAGGGGCTCCTACAATGAGCAGTTCTTC. The chain recombines TRBV28 with TRBJ2-1; weak D call: TRBD2 (6 bases). Trimming stripped 4 bases from V and 0 bases from J, with 7 bases between. This CDR3 contains 14 residues. The germline V gene encodes CDR1 MDHEN and CDR2 SYDVKM.

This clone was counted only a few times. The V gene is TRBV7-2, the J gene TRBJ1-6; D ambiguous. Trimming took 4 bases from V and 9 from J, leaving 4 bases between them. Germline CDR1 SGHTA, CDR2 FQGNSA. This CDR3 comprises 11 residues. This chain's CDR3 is CASSSLSPLHF. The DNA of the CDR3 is TGTGCCAGCAGCTCCCTTTCACCCCTCCACTTT.

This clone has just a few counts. The CDR3 loop is CASSSEQETQYF. CDR3 DNA: TGCGCCAGCAGCTCTGAGCAAGAGACCCAGTACTTC. The chain recombines TRBV5-1 with TRBJ2-5, with no clear D. The V end was cut by 3 bases, the J end by 2 bases, with 5 bases between. CDR1 SGHRS and CDR2 YFSETQ come from the germline V gene. This CDR3 spans 12 amino acids.

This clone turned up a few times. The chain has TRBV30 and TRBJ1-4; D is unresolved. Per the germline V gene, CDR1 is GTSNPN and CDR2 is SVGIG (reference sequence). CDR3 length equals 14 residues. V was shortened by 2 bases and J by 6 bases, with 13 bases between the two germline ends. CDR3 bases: TGTGCCTGGAGTATCCGCTGGGGAGATGAAAAACTGTTTTTT. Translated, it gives CAWSIRWGDEKLFF.

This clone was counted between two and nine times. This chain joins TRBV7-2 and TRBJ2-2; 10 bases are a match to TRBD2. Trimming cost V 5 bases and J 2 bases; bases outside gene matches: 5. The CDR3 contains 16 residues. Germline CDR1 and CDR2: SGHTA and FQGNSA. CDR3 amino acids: CASSHGLAANTGELFF. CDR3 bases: TGTGCCAGCAGCCATGGACTAGCGGCAAACACCGGGGAGCTGTTTTTT.

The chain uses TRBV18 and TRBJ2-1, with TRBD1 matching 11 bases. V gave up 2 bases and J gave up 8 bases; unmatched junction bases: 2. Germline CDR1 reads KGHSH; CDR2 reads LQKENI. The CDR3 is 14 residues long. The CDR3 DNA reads TGTGCCAGCTCACCAGGACAGGGGGCCGATGAGCAGTTCTTC. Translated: CASSPGQGADEQFF.

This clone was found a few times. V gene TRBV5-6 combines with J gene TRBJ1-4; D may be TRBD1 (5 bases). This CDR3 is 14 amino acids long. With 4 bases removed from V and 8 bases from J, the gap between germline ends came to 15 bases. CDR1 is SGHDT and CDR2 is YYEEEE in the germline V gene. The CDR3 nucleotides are TGTGCCAGCAGCCGTGACGGGGGTGGAGAAAAACTGTTTTTT. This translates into CASSRDGGGEKLFF. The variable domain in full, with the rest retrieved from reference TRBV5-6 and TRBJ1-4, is DAGVTQSPTHLIKTRGQQVTLRCSPKSGHDTVSWYQQALGQGPQFIFQYYEEEERQRGNFPDRFSGHQFPNYSSELNVNALLLGDSALYLCASSRDGGGEKLFFGSGTQLSVL.

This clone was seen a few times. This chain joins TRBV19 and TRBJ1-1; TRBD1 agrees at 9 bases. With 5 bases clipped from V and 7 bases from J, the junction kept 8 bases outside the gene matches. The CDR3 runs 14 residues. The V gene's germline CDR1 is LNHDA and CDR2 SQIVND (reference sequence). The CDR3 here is CASSLYRDRVEAFF. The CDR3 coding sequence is TGTGCCAGTAGTTTATACCGGGACAGGGTTGAAGCTTTCTTT.

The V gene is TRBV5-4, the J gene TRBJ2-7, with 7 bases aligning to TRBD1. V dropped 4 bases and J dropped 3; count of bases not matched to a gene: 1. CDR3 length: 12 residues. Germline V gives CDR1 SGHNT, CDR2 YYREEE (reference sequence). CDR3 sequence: CASSRDSYEQYF. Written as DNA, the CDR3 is TGTGCCAGCAGCCGGGACAGCTACGAGCAGTACTTC. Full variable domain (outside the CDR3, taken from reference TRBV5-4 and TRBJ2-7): ETGVTQSPTHLIKTRGQQVTLRCSSQSGHNTVSWYQQALGQGPQFIFQYYREEENGRGNFPPRFSGLQFPNYSSELNVNALELDDSALYLCASSRDSYEQYFGPGTRLTVT.

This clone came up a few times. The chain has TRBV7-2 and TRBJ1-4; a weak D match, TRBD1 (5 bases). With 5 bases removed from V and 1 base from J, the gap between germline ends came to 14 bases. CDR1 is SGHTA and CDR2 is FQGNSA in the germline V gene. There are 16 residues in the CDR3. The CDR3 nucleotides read TGTGCCAGCAGCCGGGGGTCGGTAGGAACTAATGAAAAACTGTTTTTT. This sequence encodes CASSRGSVGTNEKLFF.

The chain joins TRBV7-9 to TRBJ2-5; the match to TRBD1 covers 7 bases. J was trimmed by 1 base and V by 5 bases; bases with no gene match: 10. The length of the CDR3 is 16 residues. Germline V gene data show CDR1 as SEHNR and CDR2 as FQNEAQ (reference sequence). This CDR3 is CASSGRQGNLQETQYF. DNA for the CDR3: TGTGCCAGCAGCGGAAGACAGGGTAACCTCCAAGAGACCCAGTACTTC.

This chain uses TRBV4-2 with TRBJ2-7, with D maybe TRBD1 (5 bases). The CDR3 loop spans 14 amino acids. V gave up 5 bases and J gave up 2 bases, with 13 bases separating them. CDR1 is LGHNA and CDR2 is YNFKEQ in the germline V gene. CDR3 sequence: CASSMTTEAYEQYF. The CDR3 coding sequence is TGTGCCAGCAGCATGACGACAGAGGCCTACGAGCAGTACTTC.

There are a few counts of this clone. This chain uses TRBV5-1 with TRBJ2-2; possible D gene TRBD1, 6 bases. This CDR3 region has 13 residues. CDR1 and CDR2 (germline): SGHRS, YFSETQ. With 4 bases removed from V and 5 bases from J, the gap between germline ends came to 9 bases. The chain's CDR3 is CASSRGQTGELFF. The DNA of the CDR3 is TGCGCCAGCAGCCGAGGACAGACCGGGGAGCTGTTTTTT.

The CDR3 is CARPNRFKMGDTEAFF. The CDR3 nucleotides read TGCGCCAGGCCCAACAGGTTCAAGATGGGTGACACTGAAGCTTTCTTT. V gene TRBV23-1 combines with J gene TRBJ1-1; a possible D gene is TRBD1 (5 bases). TRBV23-1 is an ORF, and what it does is uncertain. The V end was cut by 9 bases, the J end by 3 bases, with 23 bases between. The CDR3 is 16 residues long.

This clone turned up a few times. The CDR3 region has the DNA TGTGCCAGCGTCTGGACTAGCGGGGAAGATACGCAGTATTTT. Amino acids: CASVWTSGEDTQYF. The chain uses TRBV7-2 and TRBJ2-3, with 12 bases identical to TRBD2. Germline values: CDR1 SGHTA, CDR2 FQGNSA. The CDR3 spans 14 residues. With V trimmed by 8 bases and J by 5 bases, 5 bases remained unmatched. The complete variable domain, with remaining parts taken from reference TRBV7-2 and TRBJ2-3, reads GAGVSQSPSNKVTEKGKDVELRCDPISGHTALYWYRQSLGQGLEFLIYFQGNSAPDKSGLPSDRFSAERTGGSVSTLTIQRTQQEDSAVYLCASVWTSGEDTQYFGPGTRLTVL.

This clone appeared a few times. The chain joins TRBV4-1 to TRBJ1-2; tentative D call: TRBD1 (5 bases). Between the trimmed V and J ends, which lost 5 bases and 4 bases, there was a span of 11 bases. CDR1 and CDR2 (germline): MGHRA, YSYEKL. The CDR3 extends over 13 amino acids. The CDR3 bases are TGCGCCAGCAGCAACCGGGACTCCTATGGCTACACCTTC. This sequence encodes CASSNRDSYGYTF.

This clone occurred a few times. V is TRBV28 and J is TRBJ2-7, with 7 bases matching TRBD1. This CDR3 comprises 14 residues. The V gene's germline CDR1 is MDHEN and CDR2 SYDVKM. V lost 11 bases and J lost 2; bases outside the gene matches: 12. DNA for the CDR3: TGTGCCGGGTCCGGGGCCAGGGGGACCTACGAGCAGTACTTC. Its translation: CAGSGARGTYEQYF. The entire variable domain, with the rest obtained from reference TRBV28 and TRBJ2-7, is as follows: DVKVTQSSRYLVKRTGEKVFLECVQDMDHENMFWYRQDPGLGLRLIYFSYDVKMKEKGDIPEGYSVSREKKERFSLILESASTNQTSMYLCAGSGARGTYEQYFGPGTRLTVT.